A single sample gave rise to the 17 T cell receptor beta chains below, sequenced in a study of T cell clusters in autoimmune cytopenias. Each sample's input was 250 to 300 ng genomic DNA, approximately 37,500 genome equivalents. TRB was amplified by touch-down multiplex PCR, primer pools A and B combined. TCRdb reanalyzed the multiplex PCR reads, giving one entry per CDR3 protein sequence and no DNA. The sample holds 550 to 700 distinct CDR3 sequences. These data also formed part of another study, on T cell repertoires in aging, cancer and after chemotherapy.

Source material: peripheral blood. The receptors derive from a human donor with chronic lymphocytic leukemia.

This CDR3 reads CASRPASTGINEQFF. The rearrangement links TRBV6-6 to TRBJ2-1; the TCRdb D gene call, TRBD2, has no DNA to confirm it. The CDR3 is 15 amino acids. Germline CDR1 reads MNHNY; CDR2 reads SVGAGI (reference sequence).

Its frequency marks this clonotype as medium-sized. The chain is built from TRBV18 and TRBJ2-7; there is no DNA to check the TCRdb D call of TRBD2. Germline assignment: CDR1 KGHSH and CDR2 LQKENI. The CDR3 sequence is 16 residues long. The CDR3 protein is CASSPPLQRGYYEQYF. Full variable domain (missing parts from reference TRBV18 and TRBJ2-7): NAGVMQNPRHLVRRRGQEARLRCSPMKGHSHVYWYRQLPEEGLKFMVYLQKENIIDESGMPKERFSAEFPKEGPSILRIQQVVRGDSAAYFCASSPPLQRGYYEQYFGPGTRLTVT.

Here the CDR3 reads CASQGALDREQYF. The chain couples TRBV28 to TRBJ2-7; TCRdb reports TRBD1, a call that lacks DNA to check it against. Germline-derived CDR1 and CDR2 are MDHEN and SYDVKM. The CDR3 loop spans 13 amino acids. Together with reference TRBV28 and TRBJ2-7, the CDR3 gives the full variable domain: DVKVTQSSRYLVKRTGEKVFLECVQDMDHENMFWYRQDPGLGLRLIYFSYDVKMKEKGDIPEGYSVSREKKERFSLILESASTNQTSMYLCASQGALDREQYFGPGTRLTVT.

Its frequency marks this clonotype as medium-sized. This chain connects TRBV2 to TRBJ2-2; TCRdb's assignment of TRBD1 cannot be checked, as there is no DNA. CDR1 is SNHLY and CDR2 is FYNNEI in the germline V gene. CDR3 length equals 16 residues. The CDR3 sequence: CASRSGTGQNTGELFF.

This clonotype registers medium-sized by frequency. The chain carries TRBV20-1 and TRBJ1-2. Germline CDR1 reads DFQATT; CDR2 reads SNEGSKA (reference sequence). CDR3 length: 12 amino acids. CDR3 residues: CSATRTGYGYTF.

This clonotype is medium-sized by frequency. The chain combines TRBV18 with TRBJ1-5. The CDR3 has 13 residues. Germline loops: CDR1 KGHSH, CDR2 LQKENI. The CDR3 sequence: CASSPGGDQPQHF.

By frequency, this clonotype is medium-sized. The CDR3 protein is CASSQAPTGLRDTQYF. The chain uses TRBV4-3 and TRBJ2-3; the TCRdb call, TRBD1, lacks DNA for checking. The germline gives CDR1 LGHNA, CDR2 YSLEER. The CDR3 length is 16 residues.

V is TRBV18 and J is TRBJ2-3; TCRdb's D call of TRBD2 is untestable without DNA. Germline CDR1 is KGHSH and CDR2 is LQKENI. The CDR3 sequence is 15 residues long. The CDR3: CASSSSVTSTDTQYF.

V gene TRBV5-6 combines with J gene TRBJ2-1; TCRdb designates TRBD2, a call that cannot be tested without DNA. Germline assignment: CDR1 SGHDT and CDR2 YYEEEE. This CDR3 region has 17 residues. The CDR3 here is CASSQRTSGWSYNEQFF.

The chain joins TRBV18 to TRBJ2-3. CDR1 KGHSH and CDR2 LQKENI come from the germline V gene. This CDR3 has 13 amino acids. This CDR3 is CASHLLGTDTQYF.

Its frequency marks this clonotype as large. The rearrangement links TRBV27 to TRBJ2-7. The CDR3 spans 13 residues. From germline, CDR1 is MNHEY and CDR2 SMNVEV (reference sequence). CDR3 sequence: CASSPRVYYEQYF.

Judged by frequency, this clonotype is large. The chain carries TRBV6-2 or TRBV6-3 and TRBJ2-1; TCRdb returns TRBD1, unconfirmable since there is no DNA. The V gene's germline CDR1 is MNHEY and CDR2 SVGEGT. The CDR3 runs to 13 residues. The CDR3 loop is CASSPEYNNEQFF.

This clonotype shows up as large (0.1 to 1%) by frequency. The chain has TRBV6-5 and TRBJ1-4; TCRdb calls TRBD1, which cannot be checked without DNA. Germline-derived CDR1 and CDR2 are MNHEY and SVGAGI. The length of the CDR3 is 17 residues. Here the CDR3 reads CASSTPGQGLNYGKLFF.

This clonotype shows up as large by frequency. This chain links TRBV27 with TRBJ1-2. This CDR3 spans 12 amino acids. CDR1 is MNHEY and CDR2 is SMNVEV in the germline V gene (reference sequence). CDR3: CASSSMGDGYTF.

The V call is TRBV9, the J call TRBJ2-5; TCRdb designates TRBD1, a call that cannot be tested without DNA. Per germline, CDR1 SGDLS and CDR2 YYNGEE. This CDR3 has 14 amino acids. CDR3 loop: CASSSSRDGETQYF.

This clonotype ranks as large in terms of frequency. The chain has TRBV6-6 and TRBJ2-1; the TCRdb D gene call, TRBD1, has no DNA to confirm it. Germline lookup yields CDR1 MNHNY and CDR2 SVGAGI (reference sequence). The length of the CDR3 is 15 residues. The chain's CDR3 is CASSYGQGNYNEQFF.

By frequency, this clonotype registers large (0.1 to 1%). This chain joins TRBV18 and TRBJ2-7. This CDR3 contains 16 residues. The germline V gene encodes CDR1 KGHSH and CDR2 LQKENI. The CDR3 protein is CASSPVEGRASYEQYF.